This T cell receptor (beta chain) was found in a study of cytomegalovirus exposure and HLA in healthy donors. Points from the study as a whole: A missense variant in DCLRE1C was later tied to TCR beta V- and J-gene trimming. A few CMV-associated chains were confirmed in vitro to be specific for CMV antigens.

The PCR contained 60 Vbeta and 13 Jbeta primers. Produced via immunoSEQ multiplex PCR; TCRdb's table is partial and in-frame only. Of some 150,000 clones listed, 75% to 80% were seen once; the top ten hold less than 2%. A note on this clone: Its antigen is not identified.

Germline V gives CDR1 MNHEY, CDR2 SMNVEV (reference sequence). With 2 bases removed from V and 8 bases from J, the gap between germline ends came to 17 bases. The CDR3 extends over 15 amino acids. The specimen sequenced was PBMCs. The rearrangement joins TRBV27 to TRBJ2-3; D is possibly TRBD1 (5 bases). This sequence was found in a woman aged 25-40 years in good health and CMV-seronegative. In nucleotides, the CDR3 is TGTGCCAGCAGTTTACAGGGCCACGCCGCTACTACGCAGTATTTT. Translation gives CASSLQGHAATTQYF.